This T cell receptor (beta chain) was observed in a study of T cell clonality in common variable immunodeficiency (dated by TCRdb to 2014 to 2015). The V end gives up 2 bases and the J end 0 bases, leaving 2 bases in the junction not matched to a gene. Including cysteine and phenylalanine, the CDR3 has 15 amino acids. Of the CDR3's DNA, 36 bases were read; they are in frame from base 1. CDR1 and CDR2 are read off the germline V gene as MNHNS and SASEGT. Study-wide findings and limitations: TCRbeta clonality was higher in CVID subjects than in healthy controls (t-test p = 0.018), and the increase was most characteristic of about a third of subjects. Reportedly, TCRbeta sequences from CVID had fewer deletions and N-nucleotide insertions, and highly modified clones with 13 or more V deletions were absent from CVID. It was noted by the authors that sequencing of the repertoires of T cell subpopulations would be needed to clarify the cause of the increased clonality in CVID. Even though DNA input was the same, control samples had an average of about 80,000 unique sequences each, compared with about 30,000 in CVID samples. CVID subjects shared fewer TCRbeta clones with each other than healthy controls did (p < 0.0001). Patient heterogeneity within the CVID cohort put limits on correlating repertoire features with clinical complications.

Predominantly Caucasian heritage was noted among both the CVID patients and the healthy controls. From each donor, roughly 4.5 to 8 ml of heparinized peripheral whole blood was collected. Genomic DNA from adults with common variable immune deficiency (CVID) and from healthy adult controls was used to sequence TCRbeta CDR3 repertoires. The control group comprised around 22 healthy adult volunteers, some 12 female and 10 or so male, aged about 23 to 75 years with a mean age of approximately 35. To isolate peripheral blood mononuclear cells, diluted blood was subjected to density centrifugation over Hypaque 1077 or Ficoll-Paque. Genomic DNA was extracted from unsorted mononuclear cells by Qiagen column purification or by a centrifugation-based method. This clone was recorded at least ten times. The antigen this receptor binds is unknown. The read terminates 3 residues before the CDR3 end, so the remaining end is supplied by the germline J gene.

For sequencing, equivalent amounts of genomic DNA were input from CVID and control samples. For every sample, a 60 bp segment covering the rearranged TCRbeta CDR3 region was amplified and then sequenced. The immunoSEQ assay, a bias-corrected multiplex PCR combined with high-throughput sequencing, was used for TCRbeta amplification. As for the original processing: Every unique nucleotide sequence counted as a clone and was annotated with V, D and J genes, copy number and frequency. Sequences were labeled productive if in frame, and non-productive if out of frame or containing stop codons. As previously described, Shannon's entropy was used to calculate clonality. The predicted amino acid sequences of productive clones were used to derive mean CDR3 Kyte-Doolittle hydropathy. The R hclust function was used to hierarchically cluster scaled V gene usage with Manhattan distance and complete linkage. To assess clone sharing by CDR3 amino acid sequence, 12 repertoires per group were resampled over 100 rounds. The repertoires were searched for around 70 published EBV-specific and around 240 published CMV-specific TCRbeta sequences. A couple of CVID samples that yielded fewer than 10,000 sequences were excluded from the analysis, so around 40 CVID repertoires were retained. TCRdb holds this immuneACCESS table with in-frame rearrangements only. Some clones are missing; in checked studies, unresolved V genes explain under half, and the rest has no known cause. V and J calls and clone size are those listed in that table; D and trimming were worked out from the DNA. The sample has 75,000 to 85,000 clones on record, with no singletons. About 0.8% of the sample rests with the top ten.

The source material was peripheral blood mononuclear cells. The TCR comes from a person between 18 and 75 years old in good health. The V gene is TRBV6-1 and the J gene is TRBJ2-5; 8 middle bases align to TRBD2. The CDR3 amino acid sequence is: CASSELAGNQETQYF. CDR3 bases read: TGTGCCAGCAGTGAACTAGCGGGCAACCAAGAGACC.